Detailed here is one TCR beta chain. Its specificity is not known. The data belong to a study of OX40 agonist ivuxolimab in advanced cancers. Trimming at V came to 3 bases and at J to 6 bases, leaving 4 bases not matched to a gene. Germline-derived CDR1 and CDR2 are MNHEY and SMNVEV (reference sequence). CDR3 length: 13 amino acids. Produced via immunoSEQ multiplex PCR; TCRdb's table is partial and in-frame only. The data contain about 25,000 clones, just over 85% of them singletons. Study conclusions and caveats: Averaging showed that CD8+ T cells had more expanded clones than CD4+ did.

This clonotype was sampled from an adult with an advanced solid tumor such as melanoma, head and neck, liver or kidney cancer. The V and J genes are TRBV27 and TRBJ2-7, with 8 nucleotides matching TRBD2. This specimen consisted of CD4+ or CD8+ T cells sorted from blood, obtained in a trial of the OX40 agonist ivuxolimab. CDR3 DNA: TGTGCCAGCAGTTTCCCGGGGGGGCCCGAGCAGTACTTC. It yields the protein CASSFPGGPEQYF.